What follows are 2 T cell receptor beta chains derived from one specimen sequenced in a study of technical replicates of blood from a few donors. The data were produced by immunoSEQ multiplex PCR, yet TCRdb's version contains in-frame clones alone and is incomplete. The table shows roughly 80,000 clones, with 89% occurring only once. Material: T cells isolated from PBMCs. Receptors originate from a human donor in good health.

The rearrangement uses TRBV11-2 and TRBJ2-7; 8 bases fit TRBD1. Losses at the gene ends were 5 bases for V and 6 bases for J; bases not matched to a gene: 12. The CDR3 runs 15 residues. The germline V gene has CDR1 SGHAT and CDR2 FQNNGV. Written as DNA, the CDR3 is TGTGCCAGCAGCCCGGACAGGGCAAGGAGTACCGAGCAGTACTTC. This sequence encodes CASSPDRARSTEQYF. The whole variable domain, filled in from reference TRBV11-2 and TRBJ2-7, reads EAGVAQSPRYKIIEKRQSVAFWCNPISGHATLYWYQQILGQGPKLLIQFQNNGVVDDSQLPKDRFSAERLKGVDSTLKIQPAKLEDSAVYLCASSPDRARSTEQYFGPGTRLTVT.

CDR3 sequence (DNA): TGTGCCAGCAGCCAAGTGACAGACACGTCCTATGGCTACACCTTC. Translating it yields CASSQVTDTSYGYTF. The chain links TRBV4-2 to TRBJ1-2; the D gene is possibly TRBD1 (5 bases). This CDR3 spans 15 amino acids. V was clipped by 1 base and J by 4 bases, with 13 bases between them. Germline V gives CDR1 LGHNA, CDR2 YNFKEQ.